This T cell receptor (beta chain) comes out of a study of CD8 T cells in ankylosing spondylitis. Whole-study results and caveats: In the blood and synovial fluid of reactive arthritis, some motif variants had been previously reported. Disease-linked clones reportedly showed significant enrichment in matched ankylosing spondylitis synovial fluid.

V gave up 5 bases and J gave up 0 bases; unmatched junction bases: 9. The germline V gene encodes CDR1 SGHRS and CDR2 YFSETQ. The CDR3 runs 18 residues. The authors made TCR beta libraries by quantitative 5'-RACE with molecular barcodes. TCRdb re-called the 5' RACE reads through MiXCR, storing one row per CDR3 protein. The data show 150,000 to 200,000 distinct CDR3 sequences, roughly 31% seen once. This clonotype was picked up many times. Antigen: not known. The source of this sequence is a male donor with ankylosing spondylitis. The chain joins TRBV5-1 to TRBJ2-6; 9 bases align to TRBD2. The sequencing sample was made of synovial fluid, either unsorted or a sorted T cell fraction (not recorded which). The CDR3 loop is CASSVSGGQFSGANVLTF. In DNA, the CDR3 is TGCGCCAGCAGTGTCAGCGGGGGGCAATTCTCTGGGGCCAACGTCCTGACTTTC.